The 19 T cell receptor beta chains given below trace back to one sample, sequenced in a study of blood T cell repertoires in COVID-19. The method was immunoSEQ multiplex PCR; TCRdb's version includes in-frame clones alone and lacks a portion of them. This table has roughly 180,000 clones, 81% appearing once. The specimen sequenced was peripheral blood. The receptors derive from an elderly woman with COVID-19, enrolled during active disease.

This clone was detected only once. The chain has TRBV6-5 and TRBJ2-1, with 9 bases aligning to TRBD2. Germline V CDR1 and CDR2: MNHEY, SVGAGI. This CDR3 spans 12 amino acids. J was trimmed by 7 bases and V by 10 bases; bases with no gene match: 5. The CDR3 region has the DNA TGTGCCACTACGCTAGCGGGAAATGAGCAGTTCTTC. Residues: CATTLAGNEQFF.

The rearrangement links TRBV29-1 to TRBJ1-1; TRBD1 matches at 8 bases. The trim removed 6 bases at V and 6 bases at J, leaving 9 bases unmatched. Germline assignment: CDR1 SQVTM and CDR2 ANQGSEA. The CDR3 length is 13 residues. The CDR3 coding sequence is TGCAGCGTGTACGACAGGGGATGGGCTGAAGCTTTCTTT. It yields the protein CSVYDRGWAEAFF.

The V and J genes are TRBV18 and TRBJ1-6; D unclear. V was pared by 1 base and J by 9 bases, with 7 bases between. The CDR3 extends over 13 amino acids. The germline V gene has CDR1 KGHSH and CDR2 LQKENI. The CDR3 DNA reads TGTGCCAGCTCACCACGAGCTCTTTCACCCCTCCACTTT. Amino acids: CASSPRALSPLHF.

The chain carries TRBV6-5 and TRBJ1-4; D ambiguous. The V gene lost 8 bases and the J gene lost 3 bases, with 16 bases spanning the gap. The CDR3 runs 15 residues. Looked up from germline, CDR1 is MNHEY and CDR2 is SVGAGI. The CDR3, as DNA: TGTGCCAGCGCGGGCCCGACTGTATCTAATGAAAAACTGTTTTTT. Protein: CASAGPTVSNEKLFF.

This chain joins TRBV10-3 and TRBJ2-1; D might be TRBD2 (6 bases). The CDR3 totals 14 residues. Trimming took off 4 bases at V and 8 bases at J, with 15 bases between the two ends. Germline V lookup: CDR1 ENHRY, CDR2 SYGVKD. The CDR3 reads CAISGGLPGDEQFF. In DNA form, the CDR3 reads TGTGCCATCAGTGGGGGACTCCCGGGCGATGAGCAGTTCTTC.

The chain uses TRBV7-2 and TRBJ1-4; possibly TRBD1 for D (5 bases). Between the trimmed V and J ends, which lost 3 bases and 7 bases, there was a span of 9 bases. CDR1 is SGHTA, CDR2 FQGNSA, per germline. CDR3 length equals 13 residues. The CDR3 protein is CASSFQGGEKLFF. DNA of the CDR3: TGTGCCAGCAGCTTCCAGGGTGGTGAAAAACTGTTTTTT.

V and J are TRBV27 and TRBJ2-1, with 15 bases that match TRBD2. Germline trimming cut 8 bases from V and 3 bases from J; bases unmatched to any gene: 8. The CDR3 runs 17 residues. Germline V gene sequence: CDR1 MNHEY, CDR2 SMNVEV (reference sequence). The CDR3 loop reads CASYGLAGGPGYNEQFF. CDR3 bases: TGTGCCAGCTACGGACTAGCGGGAGGGCCGGGCTACAATGAGCAGTTCTTC.

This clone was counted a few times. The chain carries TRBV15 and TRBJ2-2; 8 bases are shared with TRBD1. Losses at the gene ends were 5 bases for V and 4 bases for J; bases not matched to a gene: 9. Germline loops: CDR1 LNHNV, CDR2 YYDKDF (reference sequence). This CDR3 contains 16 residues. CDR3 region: CATSRAGTGVTGELFF. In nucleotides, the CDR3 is TGTGCCACCAGCCGTGCGGGGACAGGAGTCACCGGGGAGCTGTTTTTT. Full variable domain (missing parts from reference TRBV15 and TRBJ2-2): DAMVIQNPRYQVTQFGKPVTLSCSQTLNHNVMYWYQQKSSQAPKLLFHYYDKDFNNEADTPDNFQSRRPNTSFCFLDIRSPGLGDTAMYLCATSRAGTGVTGELFFGEGSRLTVL.

CDR3 sequence: CASSERGPGGLGRETQYF. The CDR3 nucleotides read TGTGCCAGCAGTGAAAGGGGGCCAGGGGGCCTGGGTAGGGAGACCCAGTACTTC. The chain has TRBV2 and TRBJ2-5; 8 bases are shared with TRBD1. The trim removed 2 bases at V and 5 bases at J, leaving 16 bases unmatched. CDR3 length equals 18 residues. Germline V gene sequence: CDR1 SNHLY, CDR2 FYNNEI.

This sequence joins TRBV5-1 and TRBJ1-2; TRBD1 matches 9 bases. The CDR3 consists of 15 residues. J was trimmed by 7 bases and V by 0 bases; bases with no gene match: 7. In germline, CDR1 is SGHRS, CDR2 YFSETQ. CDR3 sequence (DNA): TGCGCCAGCAGCTTGGCCTTTGGGACAGGGTCTGGCTACACCTTC. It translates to CASSLAFGTGSGYTF.

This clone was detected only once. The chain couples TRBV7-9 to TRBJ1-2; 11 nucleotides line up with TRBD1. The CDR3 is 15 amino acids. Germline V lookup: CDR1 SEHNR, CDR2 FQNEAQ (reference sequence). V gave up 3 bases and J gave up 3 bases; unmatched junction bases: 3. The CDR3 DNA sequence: TGTGCCAGCAGCTTCACGGGACAGGGGGACTATGGCTACACCTTC. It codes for CASSFTGQGDYGYTF.

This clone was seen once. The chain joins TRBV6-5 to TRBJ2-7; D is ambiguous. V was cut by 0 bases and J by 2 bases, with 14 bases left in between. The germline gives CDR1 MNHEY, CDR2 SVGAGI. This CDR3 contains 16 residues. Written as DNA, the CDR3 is TGTGCCAGCAGTTACTCTCGGCAGGTCTCCCCCTACGAGCAGTACTTC. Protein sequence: CASSYSRQVSPYEQYF.

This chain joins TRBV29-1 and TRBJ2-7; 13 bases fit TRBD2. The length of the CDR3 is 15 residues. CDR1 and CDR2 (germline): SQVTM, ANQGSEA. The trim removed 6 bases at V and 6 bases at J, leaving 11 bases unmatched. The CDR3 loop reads CSVAGGLAGRGEQYF. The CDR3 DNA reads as TGCAGCGTGGCAGGGGGACTAGCGGGGAGGGGCGAGCAGTACTTC.

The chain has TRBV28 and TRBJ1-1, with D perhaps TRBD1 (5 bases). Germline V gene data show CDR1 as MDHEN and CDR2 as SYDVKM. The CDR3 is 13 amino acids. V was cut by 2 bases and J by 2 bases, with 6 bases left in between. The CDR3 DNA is TGTGCCAGCAGTTTAGACAGTAACACTGAAGCTTTCTTT. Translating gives CASSLDSNTEAFF.

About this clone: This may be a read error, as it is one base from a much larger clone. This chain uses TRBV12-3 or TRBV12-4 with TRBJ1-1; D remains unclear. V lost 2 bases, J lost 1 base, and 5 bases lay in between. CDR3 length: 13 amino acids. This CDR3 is CASSLSRNTEAFF. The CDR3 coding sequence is TGTGCCAGCAGTTTAAGTAGGAACACTGAAGCTTTCTTT.

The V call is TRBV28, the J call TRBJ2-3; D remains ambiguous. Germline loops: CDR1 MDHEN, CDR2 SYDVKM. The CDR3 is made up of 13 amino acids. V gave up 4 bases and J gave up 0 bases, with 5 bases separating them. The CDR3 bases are TGTGCCAGCAGTTCCATTAGCACAGATACGCAGTATTTT. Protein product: CASSSISTDTQYF. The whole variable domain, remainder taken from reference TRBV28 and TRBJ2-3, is DVKVTQSSRYLVKRTGEKVFLECVQDMDHENMFWYRQDPGLGLRLIYFSYDVKMKEKGDIPEGYSVSREKKERFSLILESASTNQTSMYLCASSSISTDTQYFGPGTRLTVL.

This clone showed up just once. The CDR3 region is CASSLSGGFLFF. The DNA for the CDR3 is TGTGCCAGCAGCTTAAGCGGGGGGTTTCTGTTCTTC. J is TRBJ2-1 and V is TRBV11-3; the match to TRBD2 covers 9 bases. Germline V gene sequence: CDR1 SGHNT, CDR2 YENEEA. After removal of 2 bases from V and 15 bases from J, the junction contained 5 bases not matched to a gene. The CDR3 contains 12 residues.

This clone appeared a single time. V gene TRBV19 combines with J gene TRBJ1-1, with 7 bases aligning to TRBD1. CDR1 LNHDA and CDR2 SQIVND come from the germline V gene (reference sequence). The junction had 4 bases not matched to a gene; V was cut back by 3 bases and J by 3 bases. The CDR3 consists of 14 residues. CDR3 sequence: CASSIGDSYTEAFF. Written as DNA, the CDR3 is TGTGCCAGTAGTATTGGGGACAGCTACACTGAAGCTTTCTTT.

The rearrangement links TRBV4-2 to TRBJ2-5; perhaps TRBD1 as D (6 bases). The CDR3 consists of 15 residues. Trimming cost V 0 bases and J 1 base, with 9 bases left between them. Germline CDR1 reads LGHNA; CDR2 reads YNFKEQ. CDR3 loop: CASSQDRGPQETQYF. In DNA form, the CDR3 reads TGTGCCAGCAGCCAAGACAGGGGCCCCCAAGAGACCCAGTACTTC.